This TCR beta chain was found in a study of blood T cell repertoires in COVID-19. Study summary: Acute-phase and convalescent COVID-19 samples originated in the United States, Italy and Spain. Sample material is recorded as cDNA or gDNA derived from T cells, B-cell-depleted T cells, or PBMCs.

Under the authors' procedure: The authors estimated nucleated cell counts from reference gene primer amplification. Using immunoSEQ multiplex PCR, the repertoire was profiled, and TCRdb retains in-frame clones only, with some absent. V and J calls plus clone size are reproduced from that table; the DNA served to infer D and trimming. Among some 280,000 clones listed, approximately 86% were seen once. Germline lookup yields CDR1 SEHNR and CDR2 FQNEAQ (reference sequence). The J segment lost 0 bases and the V segment lost 5 bases, leaving 5 bases of the junction unmatched. This CDR3 is built from 15 residues.

The V gene is TRBV7-9, the J gene TRBJ2-7, with 9 bases matching TRBD1. The clonotype comes from a woman between 45 and 60 years old with active or convalescent COVID-19. Input material: peripheral blood. In DNA form, the CDR3 reads TGTGCCAGCAGCCGGGACAGGGCTAGCTCCTACGAGCAGTACTTC. It is translated as CASSRDRASSYEQYF.